Shown below are 12 T cell receptor beta chains from a single sample sequenced in a study of control samples from healthy donors and cancer patients. The method was immunoSEQ multiplex PCR; TCRdb's version includes in-frame clones alone and lacks a portion of them. The sample consists of some 210,000 clones, roughly nine tenths of them appearing once. The sequenced sample was blood. All receptors come from a young man in good health.

The chain recombines TRBV19 with TRBJ1-1; unclear D gene. Germline CDR1 and CDR2: LNHDA and SQIVND (reference sequence). The CDR3 length is 12 residues. V was cut by 5 bases and J by 1 base, with 5 bases left in between. CDR3 protein: CASSFQNTEAFF. As DNA, the CDR3 is TGTGCCAGTAGTTTCCAGAACACTGAAGCTTTCTTT.

The CDR3 DNA sequence: TGTGCCAGCTCACCATGGGAGGGTCCCTACGAGCAGTACTTC. Amino acids: CASSPWEGPYEQYF. The chain is built from TRBV18 and TRBJ2-7; 7 bases are a match to TRBD2. Germline loops: CDR1 KGHSH, CDR2 LQKENI. CDR3 size: 14 residues. V lost 2 bases, J lost 2 bases, and 3 bases stayed unmatched.

This chain uses TRBV5-1 with TRBJ1-6, with 9 bases that match TRBD1. The junction had 9 bases not matched to a gene; V was cut back by 4 bases and J by 7 bases. The CDR3 extends over 16 amino acids. Germline loops: CDR1 SGHRS, CDR2 YFSETQ. The CDR3 reads CASSAVPDRGNSPLHF. CDR3 bases: TGCGCCAGCAGCGCGGTTCCGGACAGGGGAAATTCACCCCTCCACTTT.

J is TRBJ1-5 and V is TRBV4-1, with TRBD1 matching 7 bases. CDR3 length: 16 residues. After removal of 4 bases from V and 6 bases from J, the junction contained 12 bases not matched to a gene. In germline, CDR1 is MGHRA, CDR2 YSYEKL. The CDR3 sequence: CASSLTPDRAGQPQHF. Here the CDR3 DNA reads TGCGCCAGCAGCCTCACACCTGACAGGGCGGGTCAGCCCCAGCATTTT.

The chain couples TRBV6-5 to TRBJ1-2; D remains ambiguous. Germline values: CDR1 MNHEY, CDR2 SVGAGI. This CDR3 is built from 14 residues. The V and J ends lost 2 bases and 4 bases respectively, with 11 bases between them. The CDR3 DNA sequence: TGTGCCAGCAGTTACAAGGGTCGAGTCTATGGCTACACCTTC. Its protein product is CASSYKGRVYGYTF.

The chain employs TRBV19 and TRBJ2-3; 10 bases are shared with TRBD1. In germline, CDR1 is LNHDA, CDR2 SQIVND (reference sequence). Trimming at V came to 7 bases and at J to 3 bases, leaving 7 bases not matched to a gene. CDR3 length: 15 residues. Here the CDR3 DNA reads TGTGCCAGTATCGGGGACAGGGGTTTGACAGATACGCAGTATTTT. Protein product: CASIGDRGLTDTQYF. Combining the CDR3 with reference TRBV19 and TRBJ2-3 gives the whole variable domain DGGITQSPKYLFRKEGQNVTLSCEQNLNHDAMYWYRQDPGQGLRLIYYSQIVNDFQKGDIAEGYSVSREKKESFPLTVTSAQKNPTAFYLCASIGDRGLTDTQYFGPGTRLTVL.

This clone was recorded once. The J gene is TRBJ1-5, the V gene TRBV7-6; D is ambiguous. V lost 1 base and J 0 bases, leaving 22 bases between the germline ends. This CDR3 comprises 20 residues. Germline loops: CDR1 SGHVS, CDR2 FNYEAQ. CDR3 sequence reads: CASSLVRAGRVGISNQPQHF. CDR3 coding DNA: TGTGCCAGCAGCTTAGTTCGGGCCGGACGGGTCGGAATTAGCAATCAGCCCCAGCATTTT. Combining the CDR3 with reference TRBV7-6 and TRBJ1-5 gives the whole variable domain GAGVSQSPRYKVTKRGQDVALRCDPISGHVSLYWYRQALGQGPEFLTYFNYEAQQDKSGLPNDRFSAERPEGSISTLTIQRTEQRDSAMYRCASSLVRAGRVGISNQPQHFGDGTRLSIL.

This clone occurred once. The rearrangement uses TRBV24-1 and TRBJ1-4; D gene uncertain. Germline V gene data show CDR1 as KGHDR and CDR2 as SFDVKD. The length of the CDR3 is 12 residues. Trimming shortened V by 7 bases and J by 7 bases, and 9 bases separated the two germline ends. CDR3 residues: CATRDRGEKLFF. CDR3 DNA: TGTGCCACCAGGGACCGCGGTGAAAAACTGTTTTTT.

The chain combines TRBV2 with TRBJ2-2; D gene unclear. From germline, CDR1 is SNHLY and CDR2 FYNNEI. This CDR3 is built from 15 residues. Trimming stripped 5 bases from V and 5 bases from J, with 15 bases between. The CDR3 region is CASSLDQMRTGELFF. In DNA, the CDR3 is TGTGCCAGCAGTCTCGATCAGATGAGAACCGGGGAGCTGTTTTTT.

The V gene is TRBV2, the J gene TRBJ1-6, with 7 bases aligning to TRBD1. CDR1 and CDR2 from the germline V gene are SNHLY and FYNNEI. J was trimmed by 6 bases and V by 6 bases; bases with no gene match: 2. CDR3 length: 13 amino acids. The chain's CDR3 is CASRRQGNSPLHF. CDR3 coding DNA: TGTGCCAGCAGGCGACAGGGTAATTCACCCCTCCACTTT.

The chain carries TRBV19 and TRBJ2-3; D is unclear. The ends were cut back, 7 bases at V and 2 bases at J, with 7 bases in the middle. CDR1 LNHDA and CDR2 SQIVND come from the germline V gene (reference sequence). The CDR3 extends over 12 amino acids. CDR3 DNA sequence: TGTGCCAGTACTGGGCTCACAGATACGCAGTATTTT. Encoded protein: CASTGLTDTQYF.

The genes are TRBV19 and TRBJ2-1; unclear D gene. V dropped 2 bases and J dropped 1 base, with 6 bases sitting between them. This CDR3 is built from 14 residues. The germline gives CDR1 LNHDA, CDR2 SQIVND (reference sequence). CDR3 protein: CASSISTSYNEQFF. The CDR3, as DNA: TGTGCCAGTAGTATATCTACGTCCTACAATGAGCAGTTCTTC.